The 26 T cell receptor beta chains below were found in one sample sequenced in a study of shared clonotypes between healthy human individuals (dated by TCRdb to about 2020). The library was prepared using the immunoSEQ multiplex PCR assay. TCRdb took over this immuneACCESS table, retaining in-frame rearrangements with V and J assigned. Such tables are incomplete; in checked studies, under half of the missing clones stem from an unresolved V gene, and the remainder is unexplained. The sample table records about 990,000 clones; around three quarters of these occur just once. Of the sample, under 0.8% falls within the top ten clones. The sample comprised memory CD4+ T cells from PBMCs. Sample cell subset or site, as interpreted from the label and publication: CD45RA-negative fraction. The receptors stem from a man aged 18 to 29 in good health. Some clones in this sample may be carry-over from other donors' samples.

This clone was observed at least ten times. The chain uses TRBV5-4 and TRBJ2-7, with 7 bases fitting TRBD1. V dropped 5 bases and J dropped 5; count of bases not matched to a gene: 10. The CDR3 is 14 residues long. CDR1 and CDR2 from the germline V gene are SGHNT and YYREEE (reference sequence). CDR3 in DNA: TGTGCCAGCAGTTTCCGAGACAGGGTAAACGAGCAGTACTTC. This gives the protein CASSFRDRVNEQYF.

The CDR3 DNA sequence: TGCGCCAGCAGCCAAGAGGAGGGCCCGCTTCTCTTAAGCTCCTACAATGAGCAGTTCTTC. This translates into CASSQEEGPLLLSSYNEQFF. The chain has TRBV4-1 and TRBJ2-1; the D gene is possibly TRBD2 (6 bases). The CDR3 is 20 amino acids. Germline assignment: CDR1 MGHRA and CDR2 YSYEKL. Trimming took 0 bases from V and 0 from J, leaving 21 bases between them.

This clone was detected only a few times. The chain combines TRBV7-3 with TRBJ2-5; 9 bases are shared with TRBD1. The germline V gene encodes CDR1 SGHTA and CDR2 FQGTGA. The CDR3 is 14 amino acids. With V trimmed by 2 bases and J by 6 bases, 4 bases remained unmatched. This chain's CDR3 is CASSLGTGSKTQYF. The DNA for the CDR3 is TGTGCCAGCAGCTTAGGGACAGGGAGCAAGACCCAGTACTTC.

The chain couples TRBV28 to TRBJ2-7, with a possible D match to TRBD1 (6 bases). Germline V CDR1 and CDR2: MDHEN, SYDVKM. The CDR3 is made up of 14 amino acids. Between the trimmed V and J ends, which lost 10 bases and 0 bases, there was a span of 16 bases. CDR3 bases: TGTGCCACCATTACACAGGGTCCCTCCTACGAGCAGTACTTC. It yields the protein CATITQGPSYEQYF.

This clone was detected only a few times. This sample also contains other DNA sequences that code for the same CDR3. The gene calls are TRBV7-9 and TRBJ1-1; D possibly corresponds to TRBD1 (5 bases). The CDR3 consists of 13 residues. The germline gives CDR1 SEHNR, CDR2 FQNEAQ (reference sequence). V was cut by 5 bases and J by 1 base, with 8 bases left in between. The CDR3 sequence is CASSIQENTEAFF. CDR3 coding DNA: TGTGCCAGCAGCATACAGGAGAACACTGAAGCTTTCTTT.

The chain recombines TRBV29-1 with TRBJ1-1, with 9 positions matching TRBD1. The V gene end was trimmed by 6 bases and the J gene end by 4 bases; junction bases not matched to a gene: 9. Germline-derived CDR1 and CDR2 are SQVTM and ANQGSEA. The CDR3 totals 14 residues. The CDR3 loop reads CSVRTGTGTTEAFF. The CDR3 DNA is TGCAGCGTGCGGACCGGGACAGGGACCACTGAAGCTTTCTTT.

This clone appeared a few times. The V call is TRBV10-3, the J call TRBJ1-1, with D unresolved. This CDR3 has 13 amino acids. Germline CDR1 and CDR2: ENHRY and SYGVKD. Trimming cost V 10 bases and J 1 base, with 13 bases left between them. CDR3 region: CATLPPGNTEAFF. The CDR3 DNA reads TGTGCCACACTGCCCCCAGGGAACACTGAAGCTTTCTTT.

In its sample, this clone was seen a few times. This sample includes further DNA sequences coding for the same CDR3. V gene TRBV7-2 combines with J gene TRBJ2-2; 12 positions match TRBD2. The CDR3 sequence is 17 residues long. The germline V gene encodes CDR1 SGHTA and CDR2 FQGNSA. With V trimmed by 3 bases and J by 2 bases, 4 bases remained unmatched. The DNA for the CDR3 is TGTGCCAGCAGCTTGGACGGACTAGCGGGAAACACCGGGGAGCTGTTTTTT. Its translation: CASSLDGLAGNTGELFF.

This chain joins TRBV6-1 and TRBJ2-5; D is unresolved. The CDR3 covers 13 residues. Germline V gives CDR1 MNHNS, CDR2 SASEGT. V was cut by 4 bases and J by 0 bases, with 6 bases left in between. CDR3 in DNA: TGTGCCAGCAGTGGGTTACACCAAGAGACCCAGTACTTC. It specifies CASSGLHQETQYF.

This chain joins TRBV28 and TRBJ1-4; a possible D gene is TRBD1 (5 bases). The CDR3 totals 14 residues. The germline V and J ends were trimmed by 4 bases and 8 bases, with 14 bases remaining between them. CDR1 and CDR2 (germline): MDHEN, SYDVKM. CDR3 region: CASSSTGLREKLFF. Written as DNA, the CDR3 is TGTGCCAGCAGTTCGACGGGGCTACGGGAAAAACTGTTTTTT.

The chain carries TRBV27 and TRBJ2-1, with a tentative D call TRBD2 (6 bases). The V gene's germline CDR1 is MNHEY and CDR2 SMNVEV (reference sequence). The CDR3 contains 15 residues. With 3 bases removed from V and 2 bases from J, the gap between germline ends came to 11 bases. The CDR3 loop reads CASSFETRAYNEQFF. CDR3 sequence (DNA): TGTGCCAGCAGTTTTGAGACTAGGGCCTACAATGAGCAGTTCTTC.

Points on this clone: A far larger clone is one base from this, pointing to a likely read error. The rearrangement links TRBV25-1 to TRBJ1-3; no definite D call. The CDR3 extends over 12 amino acids. CDR1 is MGHDK, CDR2 SYGVNS, per germline. The CDR3 DNA is TGTGCCAGCAGTGACTCTGGAAACACCCTATATTTT. Amino acid sequence: CASSDSGNTLYF.

This sequence joins TRBV27 and TRBJ2-4; D not resolved. The CDR3 is 16 residues long. V lost 4 bases and J 0 bases, leaving 13 bases between the germline ends. Germline-derived CDR1 and CDR2 are MNHEY and SMNVEV (reference sequence). The CDR3 protein is CASSSQNTKAKNIQYF. The CDR3, as DNA: TGTGCCAGCAGTTCCCAGAACACTAAAGCCAAAAACATTCAGTACTTC.

V and J are TRBV25-1 and TRBJ2-1, with 10 bases that match TRBD2. The germline gives CDR1 MGHDK, CDR2 SYGVNS. With 6 bases clipped from V and 6 bases from J, the junction kept 2 bases outside the gene matches. CDR3 length: 13 amino acids. The chain's CDR3 is CASSIAGGNEQFF. The CDR3, as DNA: TGTGCCAGCAGCATAGCGGGAGGCAATGAGCAGTTCTTC.

The chain links TRBV7-9 to TRBJ1-2; maybe TRBD1 (5 bases). V was trimmed by 5 bases and J by 8 bases, leaving 18 bases between them. CDR1 is SEHNR, CDR2 FQNEAQ, per germline (reference sequence). The CDR3 length is 14 residues. The CDR3 DNA is TGTGCCAGCAGCCCATCAAGGGTAAGGGACGGCTACACCTTC. As protein: CASSPSRVRDGYTF.

Only one count was recorded for this clone. The V call is TRBV25-1, the J call TRBJ1-4; 7 nucleotides line up with TRBD1. The CDR3 covers 17 residues. V was clipped by 5 bases and J by 3 bases; unmatched bases: 12. Germline CDR1 and CDR2: MGHDK and SYGVNS. The CDR3 DNA sequence: TGTGCCAGCAGTCGAAAGGGGGCGGGCCGGTCTAATGAAAAACTGTTTTTT. Translation: CASSRKGAGRSNEKLFF.

The genes are TRBV5-1 and TRBJ1-1, with D hard to call. Germline V lookup: CDR1 SGHRS, CDR2 YFSETQ. V was pared by 4 bases and J by 0 bases, with 10 bases between. The CDR3 is 14 amino acids. In nucleotides, the CDR3 is TGCGCCAGCAGCCAACTCCCTATGAACACTGAAGCTTTCTTT. This codes for CASSQLPMNTEAFF.

This sequence joins TRBV5-6 and TRBJ2-3, with 9 bases matching TRBD2. After removal of 4 bases from V and 4 bases from J, the junction contained 13 bases not matched to a gene. This CDR3 has 17 residues. Looked up from germline, CDR1 is SGHDT and CDR2 is YYEEEE. The CDR3 nucleotides are TGTGCCAGCAGCGCACCAACTAGCGGGTGGTCTCCAGATACGCAGTATTTT. This gives the protein CASSAPTSGWSPDTQYF.

This chain links TRBV5-1 with TRBJ2-5, with D perhaps given as TRBD1 or TRBD2 (5 bases each). This CDR3 region has 15 residues. Trimming cost V 0 bases and J 5 bases, with 14 bases left between them. Germline lookup yields CDR1 SGHRS and CDR2 YFSETQ. CDR3 in amino acids: CASSLAHVEGETQYF. The CDR3, as DNA: TGCGCCAGCAGCTTGGCCCACGTCGAGGGGGAGACCCAGTACTTC.

V usage is TRBV11-2 and J usage is TRBJ2-6; a weak D match, TRBD2 (6 bases). Trimming took 1 base from V and 2 from J, leaving 12 bases between them. In germline, CDR1 is SGHAT, CDR2 FQNNGV. The CDR3 covers 17 residues. The CDR3 DNA reads TGTGCCAGCAGCTTAGCGGTCTGGAGGGCTGGGGCCAACGTCCTGACTTTC. This encodes CASSLAVWRAGANVLTF.

The rearrangement joins TRBV10-2 to TRBJ2-3; D unresolved. CDR1 WSHSY and CDR2 SAAADI come from the germline V gene. The CDR3 totals 11 residues. The V and J ends lost 2 bases and 5 bases respectively, with 2 bases between them. DNA of the CDR3: TGCGCCAGCAGTGAGGGAGATACGCAGTATTTT. This sequence encodes CASSEGDTQYF.

The rearrangement joins TRBV7-2 to TRBJ2-3; 12 bases fit TRBD1. Germline V lookup: CDR1 SGHTA, CDR2 FQGNSA. The junction had 7 bases not matched to a gene; V was cut back by 5 bases and J by 4 bases. The CDR3 loop spans 16 amino acids. The CDR3 loop reads CASSTSGTGGPDTQYF. CDR3 coding DNA: TGTGCCAGCAGCACATCCGGGACAGGGGGCCCAGATACGCAGTATTTT. Combining the CDR3 with reference TRBV7-2 and TRBJ2-3 gives the whole variable domain GAGVSQSPSNKVTEKGKDVELRCDPISGHTALYWYRQSLGQGLEFLIYFQGNSAPDKSGLPSDRFSAERTGGSVSTLTIQRTQQEDSAVYLCASSTSGTGGPDTQYFGPGTRLTVL.

V gene TRBV18 combines with J gene TRBJ2-7; TRBD2 agrees at 7 bases. CDR1 KGHSH and CDR2 LQKENI come from the germline V gene. J gave up 6 bases and V 2 bases, and 1 base lay outside the gene matches. This CDR3 is 12 amino acids long. The CDR3 sequence is CASSPAGVEQYF. DNA for the CDR3: TGTGCCAGCTCACCAGCGGGGGTCGAGCAGTACTTC.

The V gene is TRBV9, the J gene TRBJ1-1; D is unresolved. This CDR3 contains 15 residues. The V and J ends lost 2 bases and 4 bases respectively, with 15 bases between them. CDR1 and CDR2 (germline): SGDLS, YYNGEE. The CDR3 region is CASSVLAASGTEAFF. In DNA, the CDR3 is TGTGCCAGCAGCGTTCTGGCGGCAAGTGGCACTGAAGCTTTCTTT.

This chain joins TRBV28 and TRBJ1-1; D gene ambiguous. CDR1 and CDR2 (germline): MDHEN, SYDVKM. The V gene lost 1 base and the J gene lost 11 bases, with 14 bases spanning the gap. This CDR3 contains 13 residues. In nucleotides, the CDR3 is TGTGCCAGCAGTTTATTAGGCACGTCAGTGGCTTTCTTT. Its translation: CASSLLGTSVAFF. The variable domain in full, completed from reference TRBV28 and TRBJ1-1, reads DVKVTQSSRYLVKRTGEKVFLECVQDMDHENMFWYRQDPGLGLRLIYFSYDVKMKEKGDIPEGYSVSREKKERFSLILESASTNQTSMYLCASSLLGTSVAFFGQGTRLTVV.

Concerning this clone itself: This could be a read error, since a much larger clone is one nucleotide away. Additional DNA sequences in this sample encode the identical CDR3. V gene TRBV5-1 combines with J gene TRBJ1-5, with D tentatively TRBD1 (6 bases). V lost 0 bases and J 5 bases, leaving 9 bases between the germline ends. This CDR3 spans 14 amino acids. CDR1 is SGHRS, CDR2 YFSETQ, per germline. CDR3 loop: CASSLEGGDQPQHF. The DNA for the CDR3 is TGCGCCAGCAGCTTGGAGGGGGGAGATCAGCCCCAGCATTTT.